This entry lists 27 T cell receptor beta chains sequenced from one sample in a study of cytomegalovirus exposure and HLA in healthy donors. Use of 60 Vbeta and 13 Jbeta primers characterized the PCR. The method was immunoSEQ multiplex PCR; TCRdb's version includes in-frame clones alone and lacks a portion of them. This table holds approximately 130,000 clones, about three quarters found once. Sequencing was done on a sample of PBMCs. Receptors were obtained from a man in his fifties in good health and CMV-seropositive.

CDR3 protein: CASSFRGGASNEQFF. CDR3 nucleotides: TGTGCCAGCAGCTTTCGCGGGGGGGCCTCCAATGAGCAGTTCTTC. The J gene is TRBJ2-1, the V gene TRBV7-2; 9 bases line up with TRBD2. The CDR3 totals 15 residues. V lost 3 bases to trimming and J lost 6 bases; unmatched junction nucleotides: 6. Germline lookup yields CDR1 SGHTA and CDR2 FQGNSA.

The CDR3 sequence is CASRFETGGRQPQHF. CDR3 coding DNA: TGTGCCAGTAGATTCGAGACAGGGGGTCGTCAGCCCCAGCATTTT. The V gene is TRBV19, the J gene TRBJ1-5, with TRBD1 identical over 9 bases. Looked up from germline, CDR1 is LNHDA and CDR2 is SQIVND (reference sequence). The CDR3 consists of 15 residues. The V segment lost 6 bases and the J segment 6 bases; nucleotides outside the gene matches: 9.

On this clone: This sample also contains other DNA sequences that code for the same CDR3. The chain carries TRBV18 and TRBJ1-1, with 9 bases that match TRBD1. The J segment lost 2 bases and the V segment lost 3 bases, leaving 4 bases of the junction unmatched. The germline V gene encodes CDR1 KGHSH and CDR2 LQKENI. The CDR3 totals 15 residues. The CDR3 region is CASSPGQGGNTEAFF. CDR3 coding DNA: TGTGCCAGCTCACCGGGACAGGGCGGTAACACTGAAGCTTTCTTT.

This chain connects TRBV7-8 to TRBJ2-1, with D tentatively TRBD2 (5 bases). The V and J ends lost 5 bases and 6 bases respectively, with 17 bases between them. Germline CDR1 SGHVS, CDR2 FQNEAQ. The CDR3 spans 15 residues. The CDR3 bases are TGTGCCAGCAGCCGGCTGAGCGGCGAAACCAATGAGCAGTTCTTC. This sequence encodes CASSRLSGETNEQFF.

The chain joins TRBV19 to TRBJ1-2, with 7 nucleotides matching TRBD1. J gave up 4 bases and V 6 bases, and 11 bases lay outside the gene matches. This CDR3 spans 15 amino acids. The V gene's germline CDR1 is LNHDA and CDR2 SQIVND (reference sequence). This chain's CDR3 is CASRPGQARPYGYTF. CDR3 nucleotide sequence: TGTGCCAGTAGGCCCGGACAGGCCCGACCCTATGGCTACACCTTC.

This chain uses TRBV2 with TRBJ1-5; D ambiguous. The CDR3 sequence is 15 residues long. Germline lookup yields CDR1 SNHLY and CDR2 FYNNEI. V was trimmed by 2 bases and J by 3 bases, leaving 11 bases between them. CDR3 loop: CASSESSRINQPQHF. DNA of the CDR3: TGTGCCAGCAGTGAATCGAGTAGAATCAATCAGCCCCAGCATTTT.

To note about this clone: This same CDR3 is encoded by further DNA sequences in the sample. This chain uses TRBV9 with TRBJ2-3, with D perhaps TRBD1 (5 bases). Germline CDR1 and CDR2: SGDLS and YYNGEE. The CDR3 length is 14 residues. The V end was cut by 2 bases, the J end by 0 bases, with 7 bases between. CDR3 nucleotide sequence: TGTGCCAGCAGCGTTAGGGGCAGCACAGATACGCAGTATTTT. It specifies CASSVRGSTDTQYF.

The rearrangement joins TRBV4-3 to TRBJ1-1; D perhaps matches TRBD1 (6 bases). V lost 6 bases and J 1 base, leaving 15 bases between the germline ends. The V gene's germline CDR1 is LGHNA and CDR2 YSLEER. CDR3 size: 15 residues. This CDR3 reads CASRERGGRNTEAFF. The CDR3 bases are TGCGCCAGCAGAGAGAGGGGGGGACGGAACACTGAAGCTTTCTTT.

The CDR3 reads CASSETGGSLRTQYF. CDR3 sequence (DNA): TGTGCCAGCAGCGAGACAGGGGGCTCCCTCCGGACCCAGTACTTC. V gene TRBV27 combines with J gene TRBJ2-5, with TRBD1 matching 10 bases. This CDR3 has 15 amino acids. Germline CDR1 MNHEY, CDR2 SMNVEV (reference sequence). The trim removed 6 bases at V and 7 bases at J, leaving 11 bases unmatched.

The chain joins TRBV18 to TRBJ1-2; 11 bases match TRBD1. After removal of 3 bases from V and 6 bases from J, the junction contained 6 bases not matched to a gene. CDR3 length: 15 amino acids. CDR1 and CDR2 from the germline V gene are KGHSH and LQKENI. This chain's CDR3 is CASSPNQGQGDGYTF. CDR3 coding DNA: TGTGCCAGCTCACCTAACCAGGGACAGGGGGATGGCTACACCTTC.

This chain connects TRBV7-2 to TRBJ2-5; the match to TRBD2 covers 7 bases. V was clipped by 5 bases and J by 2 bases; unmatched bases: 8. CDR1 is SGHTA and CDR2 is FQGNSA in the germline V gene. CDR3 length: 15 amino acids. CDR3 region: CASSTRGSGQETQYF. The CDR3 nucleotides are TGTGCCAGCAGCACCCGCGGTAGCGGGCAAGAGACCCAGTACTTC.

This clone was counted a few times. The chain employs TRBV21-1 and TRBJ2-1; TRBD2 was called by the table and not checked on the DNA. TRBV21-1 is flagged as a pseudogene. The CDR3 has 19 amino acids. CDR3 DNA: TGTGCCAGCAGCAGCAAAGCCGGCCGCGGACTAGCGGGGCAGAATGAGCAGTTCTTC. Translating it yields CASSSKAGRGLAGQNEQFF.

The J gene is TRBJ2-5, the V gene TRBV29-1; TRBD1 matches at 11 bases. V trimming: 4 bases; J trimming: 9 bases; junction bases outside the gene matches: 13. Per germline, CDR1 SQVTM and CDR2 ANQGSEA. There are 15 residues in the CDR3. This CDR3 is CSVGPDRGHNGPQYF. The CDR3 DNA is TGCAGCGTTGGCCCGGACAGGGGGCATAATGGGCCCCAGTACTTC.

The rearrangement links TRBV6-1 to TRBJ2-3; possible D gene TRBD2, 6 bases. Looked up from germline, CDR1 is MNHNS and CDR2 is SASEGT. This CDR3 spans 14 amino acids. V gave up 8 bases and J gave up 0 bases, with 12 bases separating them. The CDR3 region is CASSLGGSTDTQYF. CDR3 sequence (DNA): TGTGCCAGCTCCCTCGGGGGTAGCACAGATACGCAGTATTTT.

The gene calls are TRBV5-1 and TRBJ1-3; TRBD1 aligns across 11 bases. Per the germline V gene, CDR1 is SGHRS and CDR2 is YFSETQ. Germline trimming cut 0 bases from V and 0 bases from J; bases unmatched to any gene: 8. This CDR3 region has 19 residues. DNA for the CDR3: TGCGCCAGCAGCTTGGGATCAGGGACAGGGGGTTTCTCTGGAAACACCATATATTTT. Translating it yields CASSLGSGTGGFSGNTIYF. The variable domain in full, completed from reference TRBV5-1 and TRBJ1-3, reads KAGVTQTPRYLIKTRGQQVTLSCSPISGHRSVSWYQQTPGQGLQFLFEYFSETQRNKGNFPGRFSGRQFSNSRSEMNVSTLELGDSALYLCASSLGSGTGGFSGNTIYFGEGSWLTVV.

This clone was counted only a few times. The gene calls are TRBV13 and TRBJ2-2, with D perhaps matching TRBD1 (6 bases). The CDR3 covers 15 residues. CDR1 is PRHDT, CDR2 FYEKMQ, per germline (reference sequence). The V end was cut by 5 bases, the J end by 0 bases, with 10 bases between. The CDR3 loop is CASSPDRSNTGELFF. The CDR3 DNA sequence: TGTGCCAGCAGCCCCGACAGGTCGAACACCGGGGAGCTGTTTTTT.

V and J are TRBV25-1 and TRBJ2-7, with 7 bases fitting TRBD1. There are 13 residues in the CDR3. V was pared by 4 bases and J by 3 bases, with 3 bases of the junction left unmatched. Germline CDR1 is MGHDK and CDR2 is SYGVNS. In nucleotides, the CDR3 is TGTGCCAGCAGTGGGGACAGAGACTACGAGCAGTACTTC. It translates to CASSGDRDYEQYF.

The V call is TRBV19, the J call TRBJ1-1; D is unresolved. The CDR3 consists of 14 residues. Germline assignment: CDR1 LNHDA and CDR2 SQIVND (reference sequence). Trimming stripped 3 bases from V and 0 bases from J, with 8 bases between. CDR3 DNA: TGTGCCAGTAGTATGAGGTTAATGAACACTGAAGCTTTCTTT. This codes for CASSMRLMNTEAFF.

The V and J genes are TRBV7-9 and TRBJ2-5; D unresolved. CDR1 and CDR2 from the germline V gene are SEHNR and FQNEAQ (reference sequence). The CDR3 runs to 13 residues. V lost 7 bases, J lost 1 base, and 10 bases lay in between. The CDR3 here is CASNQFSQETQYF. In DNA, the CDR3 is TGTGCCAGCAATCAATTTTCCCAAGAGACCCAGTACTTC.

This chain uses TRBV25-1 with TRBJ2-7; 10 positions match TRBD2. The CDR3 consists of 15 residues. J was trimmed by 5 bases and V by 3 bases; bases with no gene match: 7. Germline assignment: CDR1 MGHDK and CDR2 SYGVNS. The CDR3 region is CASSELGAGGNEQYF. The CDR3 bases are TGTGCCAGCAGTGAGTTGGGAGCGGGAGGGAACGAGCAGTACTTC.

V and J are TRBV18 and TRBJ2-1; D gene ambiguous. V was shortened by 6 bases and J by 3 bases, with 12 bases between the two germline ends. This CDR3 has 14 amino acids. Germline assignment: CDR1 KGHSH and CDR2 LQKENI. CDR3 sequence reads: CASSPQVRYNEQFF. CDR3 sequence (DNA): TGTGCCAGCTCCCCGCAGGTTCGCTACAATGAGCAGTTCTTC.

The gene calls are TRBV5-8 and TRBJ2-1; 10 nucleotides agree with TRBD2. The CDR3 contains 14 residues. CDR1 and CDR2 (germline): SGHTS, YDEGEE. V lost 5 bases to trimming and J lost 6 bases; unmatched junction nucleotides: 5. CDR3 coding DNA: TGTGCCAGCAGGGACTGGACTAGCGGCAATGAGCAGTTCTTC. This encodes CASRDWTSGNEQFF.

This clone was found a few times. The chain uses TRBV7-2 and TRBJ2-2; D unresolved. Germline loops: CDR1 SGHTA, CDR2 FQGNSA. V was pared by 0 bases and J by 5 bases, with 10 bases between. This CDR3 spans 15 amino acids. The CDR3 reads CASSLALSGTGELFF. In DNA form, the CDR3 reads TGTGCCAGCAGCTTAGCGCTTTCGGGTACCGGGGAGCTGTTTTTT.

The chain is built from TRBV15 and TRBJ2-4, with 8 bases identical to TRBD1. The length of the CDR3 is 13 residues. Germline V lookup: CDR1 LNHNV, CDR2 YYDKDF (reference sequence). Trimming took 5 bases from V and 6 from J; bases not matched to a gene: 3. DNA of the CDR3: TGTGCCACCAGCGTCGACAGGGGAAACATTCAGTACTTC. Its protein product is CATSVDRGNIQYF.

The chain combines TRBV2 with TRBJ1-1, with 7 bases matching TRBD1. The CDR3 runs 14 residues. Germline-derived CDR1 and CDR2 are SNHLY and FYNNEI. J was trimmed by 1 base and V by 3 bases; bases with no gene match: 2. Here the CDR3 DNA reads TGTGCCAGCAGTGAGAGACAGGGGAACACTGAAGCTTTCTTT. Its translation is CASSERQGNTEAFF. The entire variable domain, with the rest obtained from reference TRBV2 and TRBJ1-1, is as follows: EPEVTQTPSHQVTQMGQEVILRCVPISNHLYFYWYRQILGQKVEFLVSFYNNEISEKSEIFDDQFSVERPDGSNFTLKIRSTKLEDSAMYFCASSERQGNTEAFFGQGTRLTVV.

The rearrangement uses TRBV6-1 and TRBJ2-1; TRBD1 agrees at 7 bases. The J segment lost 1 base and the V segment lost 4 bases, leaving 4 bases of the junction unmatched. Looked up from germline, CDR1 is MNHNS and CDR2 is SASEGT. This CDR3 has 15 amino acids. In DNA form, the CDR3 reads TGTGCCAGCAGTGGGACGACAGGGTCCTACAATGAGCAGTTCTTC. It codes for CASSGTTGSYNEQFF.

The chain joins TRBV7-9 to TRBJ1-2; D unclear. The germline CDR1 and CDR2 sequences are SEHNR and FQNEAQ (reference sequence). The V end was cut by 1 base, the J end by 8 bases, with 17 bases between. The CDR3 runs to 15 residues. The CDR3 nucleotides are TGTGCCAGCAGCTTAGGGGAGGGTATCCGGTCCGGCTACACCTTC. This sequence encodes CASSLGEGIRSGYTF. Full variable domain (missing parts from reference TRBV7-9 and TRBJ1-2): DTGVSQNPRHKITKRGQNVTFRCDPISEHNRLYWYRQTLGQGPEFLTYFQNEAQLEKSRLLSDRFSAERPKGSFSTLEIQRTEQGDSAMYLCASSLGEGIRSGYTFGSGTRLTVV.